The T cell receptor (beta chain) under discussion was sequenced for a study of T cell repertoires in cytomegalovirus infection. With regard to this clonotype: Its antigen is still unknown.

V dropped 6 bases and J dropped 5; count of bases not matched to a gene: 4. The CDR3 covers 13 residues. Overall study results and limits: HLA-C-restricted CMV clonotypes gave the most frequent clonotype in two of eight donors.

TCRdb passed the reads through MiXCR, listing each CDR3 protein once. The sample includes around 430,000 distinct CDR3 sequences, roughly 42% of them seen just once. The sample consisted of cultured PBMCs, taken from culture after CMV antigen stimulation. The sequence derives from a human donor in good health (CMV status not recorded). Some clones in this sample may be carry-over from other donors' samples. The rearrangement uses TRBV12-3 or TRBV12-4 and TRBJ2-5, with 9 bases fitting TRBD2. The CDR3 loop is CASRPTSGETQYF. The DNA of the CDR3 is TGTGCCAGCAGGCCGACTAGCGGTGAGACCCAGTACTTC.